This TCR beta chain originates from a study of neurological immune-mediated disorders. Findings of the study overall: HTLV-1-associated myelopathy had the most TCR clonal expansion, and multiple sclerosis had the least, less than healthy controls. Phylogenetic grouping placed 18 of 34 multiple sclerosis patients' repertoires in one related-CDR3 cluster, a possible signature.

In its sample, this clonotype was seen a few times. Its specificity is not known. A much more abundant neighbour one base away suggests this may be a read error. Without the conserved terminal phenylalanine or tryptophan, this CDR3 likely stems from a read error. This CDR3 contains 15 residues. V dropped 5 bases and J dropped 4; count of bases not matched to a gene: 10. Germline-derived CDR1 and CDR2 are SGHTA and FQGNSA. Each CDR3 protein gets one entry after TCRdb re-called the 5' RACE reads with MiXCR. The sample has 100,000 to 150,000 distinct CDR3 sequences, around 3% seen once. The unsorted libraries originated from 2 million PBMCs kept at -80 C.

Sequencing was carried out using PBMCs. The sequence was collected from a woman aged 30 to 39 with multiple sclerosis. The gene calls are TRBV7-2 and TRBJ1-2, with 7 bases identical to TRBD1. This CDR3 is CASSVQTGVGYGYTI. CDR3 bases: TGTGCCAGCAGCGTCCAAACAGGGGTGGGCTATGGCTACACCATC.